These T cell receptor beta chains were read from a single sample in a study of persistence of HIV-infected CD4 T cells. Their specific antigens are unknown. Libraries were prepared by immunoSEQ multiplex PCR; TCRdb keeps only in-frame clonotypes and omits some of them. The profile shows about 33,000 clones, 82% of them singletons. The input for sequencing was cultured CD4+ T cells from PBMCs, taken from a patient who received antiretroviral therapy. The receptor set was obtained from an adult with HIV. The donor label of this sample is uncertain. Each CDR3 is given with its conserved first and last residue. A D gene is named only where the DNA matches it firmly. Clone size is shown for a subset of rows, as once, few, many or a class of expanded clone.

d_gene | abundance | j_gene | v_gene | CDR3aa | CDR3nt
. | . | TRBJ1-2 | TRBV6-5 | CASSYGSGYTF | TGTGCCAGCAGTTACGGGTCCGGCTACACCTTC
. | . | TRBJ1-5 | TRBV20-1 | CSASRYGTQSNQPQHF | TGCAGTGCTAGTCGGTATGGGACACAAAGCAATCAGCCCCAGCATTTT
. | . | TRBJ2-3 | TRBV3-1/TRBV3-2 | CASSQEQTPTDTQYF | TGTGCCAGCAGCCAAGAACAGACCCCCACAGATACGCAGTATTTT
TRBD2 | . | TRBJ2-7 | TRBV3-1/TRBV3-2 | CASRGSGVEQYF | TGTGCCTCCAGGGGTAGCGGGGTTGAGCAGTACTTC
TRBD1 | . | TRBJ1-3 | TRBV6-5 | CASWTGGAGNTIYF | TGTGCCTCATGGACAGGGGGGGCTGGAAACACCATATATTTT
. | . | TRBJ1-6 | TRBV18 | CASSPSPLPAGTLHF | TGTGCCAGCTCTCCCTCTCCCTTACCCGCCGGCACCCTCCACTTT
TRBD1 | . | TRBJ1-5 | TRBV2 | CASVEGQHQPQHF | TGTGCCAGCGTAGAGGGACAGCATCAGCCCCAGCATTTT
. | . | TRBJ2-7 | TRBV7-8 | CASSRVEAAYEQYF | TGTGCCAGCAGCCGCGTAGAGGCGGCCTACGAGCAGTACTTC
. | . | TRBJ1-2 | TRBV2 | CASTPQTGGYGYTF | TGTGCCAGCACCCCACAAACCGGGGGCTATGGCTACACCTTC
TRBD1 | once | TRBJ2-2 | TRBV2 | CASSEQGVTGELFF | TGTGCCAGCAGTGAACAGGGGGTTACCGGGGAGCTGTTTTTT
. | . | TRBJ2-1 | TRBV9 | CASSVGGVYNEQFF | TGTGCCAGCAGCGTAGGGGGAGTCTACAATGAGCAGTTCTTC
. | once | TRBJ1-2 | TRBV5-6 | CASNFGGGTPYGYTF | TGTGCCAGCAACTTTGGGGGGGGGACACCTTATGGCTACACCTTC
TRBD1 | . | TRBJ1-1 | TRBV6-5 | CASSYDRVGTEAFF | TGTGCCAGCAGTTACGACAGGGTGGGAACTGAAGCTTTCTTT
TRBD1 | . | TRBJ1-1 | TRBV19 | CASSQQGQNTEAFF | TGTGCCAGTAGCCAACAGGGGCAGAACACTGAAGCTTTCTTT
TRBD2 | . | TRBJ2-7 | TRBV6-5 | CASSRGGRVTYEQYF | TGTGCCAGCAGTCGGGGGGGCAGGGTGACCTACGAGCAGTACTTC
TRBD1 | . | TRBJ2-2 | TRBV7-6 | CASTSGQGTGELFF | TGTGCCAGCACCTCGGGACAGGGGACCGGGGAGCTGTTTTTT
. | . | TRBJ1-1 | TRBV28 | CASSLWGREGNTEAFF | TGTGCCAGCAGTTTATGGGGACGGGAAGGAAACACTGAAGCTTTCTTT
TRBD2 | . | TRBJ2-3 | TRBV9 | CASSTQGSGGTDTQYF | TGTGCCAGCAGCACCCAAGGCAGCGGGGGTACAGATACGCAGTATTTT
. | . | TRBJ2-3 | TRBV2 | CASSRDIINTDTQYF | TGTGCCAGCAGTCGAGACATAATCAACACAGATACGCAGTATTTT
. | . | TRBJ1-1 | TRBV30 | CAWSVLGSGNTEAFF | TGTGCCTGGAGTGTATTGGGCAGCGGTAACACTGAAGCTTTCTTT
. | . | TRBJ1-4 | TRBV12-5 | CASGLVLGGATNEKLFF | TGTGCTAGTGGTTTGGTATTGGGCGGAGCAACTAATGAAAAACTGTTTTTT
TRBD1 | few | TRBJ1-1 | TRBV5-5 | CASSQDRRTEAFF | TGTGCCAGCAGCCAGGACAGGCGCACTGAAGCTTTCTTT
TRBD2 | . | TRBJ2-1 | TRBV6-1 | CASLSGTLMSEQFF | TGTGCCAGCCTCAGCGGGACGTTGATGTCTGAGCAGTTCTTC
. | . | TRBJ2-5 | TRBV9 | CASSVGMGETQYF | TGTGCCAGCAGCGTCGGGATGGGAGAGACCCAGTACTTC
TRBD1 | few | TRBJ1-1 | TRBV11-3 | CASSQQGVDTEAFF | TGTGCCAGCAGCCAACAGGGGGTGGACACTGAAGCTTTCTTT
. | . | TRBJ1-1 | TRBV6-5 | CASRVSGNTEAFF | TGTGCCAGCAGGGTATCAGGGAACACTGAAGCTTTCTTT
TRBD1 | . | TRBJ1-2 | TRBV27 | CASSPDRGWGYTF | TGTGCCAGCAGTCCGGACAGGGGGTGGGGCTACACCTTC
. | . | TRBJ2-5 | TRBV29-1 | CSVPQGRETQYF | TGCAGCGTTCCCCAGGGGCGAGAGACCCAGTACTTC
TRBD1 | . | TRBJ1-2 | TRBV2 | CASRSDRGNYGYTF | TGTGCCAGCAGATCTGACAGGGGTAACTATGGCTACACCTTC
. | . | TRBJ2-1 | TRBV18 | CASSGTGDNEQFF | TGTGCCAGCTCAGGAACTGGGGACAATGAGCAGTTCTTC
. | . | TRBJ1-1 | TRBV7-9 | CASSLSGNTEAFF | TGTGCCAGCAGCTTATCGGGGAACACTGAAGCTTTCTTT
. | . | TRBJ2-1 | TRBV7-2 | CASSLPPGDEQFF | TGTGCCAGCAGCTTACCCCCCGGGGATGAGCAGTTCTTC
. | . | TRBJ1-5 | TRBV19 | CASSIGSTDWGNQPQHF | TGTGCCAGTAGTATAGGCTCGACCGACTGGGGCAATCAGCCCCAGCATTTT
TRBD2 | . | TRBJ2-7 | TRBV29-1 | CSAGLAGFGEQYF | TGCAGCGCTGGGCTAGCGGGGTTTGGCGAGCAGTACTTC
. | . | TRBJ2-2 | TRBV5-4 | CASSPGVAGELFF | TGTGCCAGCAGCCCTGGGGTCGCCGGGGAGCTGTTTTTT
. | once | TRBJ1-2 | TRBV29-1 | CSVFIDGYTF | TGCAGCGTTTTCATTGATGGCTACACCTTC
. | . | TRBJ2-7 | TRBV9 | CASSVGSTSYEQYF | TGTGCCAGCAGCGTAGGATCCACTTCCTACGAGCAGTACTTC
. | . | TRBJ1-1 | TRBV5-1 | CASSSETLVSTEAFF | TGCGCCAGCAGCTCAGAGACGTTGGTGAGTACTGAAGCTTTCTTT
TRBD1 | . | TRBJ2-7 | TRBV18 | CASSPGTGDEQYF | TGTGCCAGCTCACCCGGGACAGGGGACGAGCAGTACTTC
. | once | TRBJ1-1 | TRBV27 | CASRFGTSALGAEAFF | TGTGCCAGCAGATTCGGGACAAGTGCATTGGGCGCTGAAGCTTTCTTT
. | . | TRBJ1-1 | TRBV6-5 | CASTRTGTGTTEAFF | TGTGCCAGCACCCGAACGGGGACGGGGACCACTGAAGCTTTCTTT
. | . | TRBJ2-3 | TRBV5-1 | CASSLGTDTDTQYF | TGCGCCAGCAGCTTGGGCACGGACACAGATACGCAGTATTTT
. | . | TRBJ1-5 | TRBV5-6 | CASSVSGFNQPQHF | TGTGCCAGCAGCGTGTCGGGATTCAATCAGCCCCAGCATTTT
. | . | TRBJ2-5 | TRBV5-1 | CASSPLGYQETQYF | TGCGCCAGCAGCCCCCTGGGGTACCAAGAGACCCAGTACTTC
. | . | TRBJ2-3 | TRBV5-1 | CASSPGLSTDTQYF | TGCGCCAGTTCACCGGGACTTAGCACAGATACGCAGTATTTT
TRBD1 | . | TRBJ1-2 | TRBV7-6 | CASSPGQGFGYTF | TGTGCCAGCAGCCCAGGACAGGGATTTGGCTACACCTTC
TRBD1 | . | TRBJ1-2 | TRBV3-1/TRBV3-2 | CASSQEATGVSYGYTF | TGTGCCAGCAGCCAAGAAGCAACAGGGGTCTCCTATGGCTACACCTTC
. | few | TRBJ2-7 | TRBV20-1 | CSARGREEQYF | TGCAGTGCTAGAGGCCGGGAGGAGCAGTACTTC
TRBD1 | once | TRBJ1-1 | TRBV6-4 | CASSPDRAPNTEAFF | TGTGCCAGCAGTCCCGACAGGGCCCCCAACACTGAAGCTTTCTTT
. | . | TRBJ2-1 | TRBV3-1/TRBV3-2 | CASSPGPNYNEQFF | TGTGCCAGCAGCCCGGGACCGAACTACAATGAGCAGTTCTTC
TRBD1 | . | TRBJ1-2 | TRBV6-5 | CASMGQAANYGYTF | TGTGCCAGCATGGGACAGGCCGCTAACTATGGCTACACCTTC
TRBD1 | . | TRBJ1-2 | TRBV19 | CASSDSGTGGRGYTF | TGTGCCAGTAGTGACTCCGGGACAGGGGGCAGGGGCTACACCTTC
. | . | TRBJ1-5 | TRBV4-1 | CASSQDRLHQPQHF | TGCGCCAGCAGCCAAGATCGACTGCATCAGCCCCAGCATTTT
TRBD1 | once | TRBJ1-2 | TRBV7-8 | CASSGTGTGYGYTF | TGTGCCAGCAGCGGGACCGGGACAGGGTATGGCTACACCTTC
. | . | TRBJ2-2 | TRBV6-5 | CASSLRPGNPGELFF | TGTGCCAGCAGTTTGAGGCCCGGTAACCCCGGGGAGCTGTTTTTT
TRBD2 | . | TRBJ2-5 | TRBV28 | CATNAGVETQYF | TGTGCCACCAACGCGGGGGTTGAGACCCAGTACTTC
. | . | TRBJ2-3 | TRBV11-3 | CASSRTGASTDTQYF | TGTGCCAGCAGCCGGACGGGGGCCAGCACAGATACGCAGTATTTT
. | . | TRBJ2-1 | TRBV7-3 | CASTSGRHNEQFF | TGTGCCAGCACCTCCGGGAGACACAATGAGCAGTTCTTC